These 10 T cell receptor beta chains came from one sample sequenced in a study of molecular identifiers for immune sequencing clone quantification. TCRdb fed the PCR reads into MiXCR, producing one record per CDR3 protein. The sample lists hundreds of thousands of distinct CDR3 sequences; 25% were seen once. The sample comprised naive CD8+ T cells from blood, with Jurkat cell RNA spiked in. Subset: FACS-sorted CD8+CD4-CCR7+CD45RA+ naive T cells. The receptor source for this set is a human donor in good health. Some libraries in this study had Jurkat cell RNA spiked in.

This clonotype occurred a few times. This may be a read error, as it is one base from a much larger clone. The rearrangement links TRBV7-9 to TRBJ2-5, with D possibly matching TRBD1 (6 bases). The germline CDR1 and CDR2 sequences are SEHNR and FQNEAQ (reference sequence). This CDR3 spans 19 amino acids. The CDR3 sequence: CASSSSLTVKTGTPETQHF. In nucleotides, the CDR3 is TGTGCCAGCAGCTCATCCTTGACCGTCAAAACAGGGACCCCAGAGACCCAGCACTTC. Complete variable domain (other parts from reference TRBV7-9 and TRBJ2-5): DTGVSQNPRHKITKRGQNVTFRCDPISEHNRLYWYRQTLGQGPEFLTYFQNEAQLEKSRLLSDRFSAERPKGSFSTLEIQRTEQGDSAMYLCASSSSLTVKTGTPETQHFGPGTRLLVL.

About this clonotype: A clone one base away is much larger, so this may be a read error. The CDR3 loop reads CASSLSPNRGYTF. The CDR3, as DNA: TGTGCCAGCAGTCTGTCTCCGAATAGAGGCTACACCTTC. The chain couples TRBV28 to TRBJ1-2; no reliable D call. The germline V gene encodes CDR1 MDHEN and CDR2 SYDVKM. The CDR3 sequence is 13 residues long. V shed 5 bases and J shed 8 bases, with 15 bases lying between them.

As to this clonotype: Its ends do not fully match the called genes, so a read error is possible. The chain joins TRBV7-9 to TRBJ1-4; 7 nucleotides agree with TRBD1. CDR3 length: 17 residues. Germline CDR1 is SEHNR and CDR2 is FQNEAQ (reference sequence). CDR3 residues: CASSLLPSTGSNEKLVF. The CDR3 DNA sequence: TGTGCCAGCAGCTTACTCCCCTCGACAGGGAGTAATGAAAAACTGGTTTTT.

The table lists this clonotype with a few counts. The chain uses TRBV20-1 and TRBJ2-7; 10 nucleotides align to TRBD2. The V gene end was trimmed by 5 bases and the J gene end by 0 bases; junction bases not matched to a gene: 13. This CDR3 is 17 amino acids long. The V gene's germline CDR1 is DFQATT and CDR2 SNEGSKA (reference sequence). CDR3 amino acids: CSAWARVAGGPSYEQYF. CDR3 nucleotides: TGCAGTGCTTGGGCCAGGGTAGCGGGAGGACCCTCCTACGAGCAGTACTTC.

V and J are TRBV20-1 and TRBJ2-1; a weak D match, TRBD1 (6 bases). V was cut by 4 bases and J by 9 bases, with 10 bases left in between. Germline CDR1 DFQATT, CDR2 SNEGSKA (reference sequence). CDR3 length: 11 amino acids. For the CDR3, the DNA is TGCAGTGCTAAGGGGGTCGGTGAGCAGTTCTTC. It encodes CSAKGVGEQFF.

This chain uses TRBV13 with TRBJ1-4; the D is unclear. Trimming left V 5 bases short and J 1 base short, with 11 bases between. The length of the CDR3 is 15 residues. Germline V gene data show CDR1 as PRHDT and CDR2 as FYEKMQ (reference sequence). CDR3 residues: CASSQRSETNEKLFF. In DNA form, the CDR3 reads TGTGCCAGCAGCCAGAGGTCGGAAACTAATGAAAAACTGTTTTTT.

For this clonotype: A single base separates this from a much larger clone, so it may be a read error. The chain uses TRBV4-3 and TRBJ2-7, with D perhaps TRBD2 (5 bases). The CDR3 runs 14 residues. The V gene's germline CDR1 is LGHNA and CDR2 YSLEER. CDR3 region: CASSQEGEAGEQCF. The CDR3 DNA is TGCGCCAGCAGCCAAGAGGGAGAAGCCGGCGAGCAGTGCTTC.

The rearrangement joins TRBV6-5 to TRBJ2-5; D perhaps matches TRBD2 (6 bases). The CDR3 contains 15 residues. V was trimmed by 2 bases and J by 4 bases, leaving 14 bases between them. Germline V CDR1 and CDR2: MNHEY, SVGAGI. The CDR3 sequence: CASSYTNSGPETQYF. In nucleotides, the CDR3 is TGTGCCAGCAGTTACACCAATAGCGGCCCAGAGACCCAGTACTTC.

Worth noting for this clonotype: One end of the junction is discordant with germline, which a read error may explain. The CDR3 nucleotides are TGTGCCAGTAGTATTGATCCGTACCAAGAGACCCAGTGCTTC. This encodes CASSIDPYQETQCF. The rearrangement joins TRBV19 to TRBJ2-5; no clear D gene. Germline V lookup: CDR1 LNHDA, CDR2 SQIVND (reference sequence). The CDR3 length is 14 residues.

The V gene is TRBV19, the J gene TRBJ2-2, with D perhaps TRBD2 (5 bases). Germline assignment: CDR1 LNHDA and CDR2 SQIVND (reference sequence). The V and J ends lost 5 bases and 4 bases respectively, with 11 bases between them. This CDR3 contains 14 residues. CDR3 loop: CASSELERTGELFF. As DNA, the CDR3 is TGTGCCAGTAGTGAACTAGAGCGCACCGGGGAGCTGTTTTTT. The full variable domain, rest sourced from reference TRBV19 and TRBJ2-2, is DGGITQSPKYLFRKEGQNVTLSCEQNLNHDAMYWYRQDPGQGLRLIYYSQIVNDFQKGDIAEGYSVSREKKESFPLTVTSAQKNPTAFYLCASSELERTGELFFGEGSRLTVL.